This TCR beta chain derives from a study of T cell changes during pregnancy in multiple sclerosis (dated by TCRdb to between 2019 and 2020). Background on the whole study: The study examined how the T cell repertoire changed over the course of pregnancy in women with multiple sclerosis.

The library was built by means of the immunoSEQ multiplex PCR assay. Imported from immuneACCESS, the table was reduced by TCRdb to in-frame sequences with V and J called. These copies leave out some clones; in studies compared against another copy, an unresolved V gene accounts for under half, and the cause of the remainder is not known. The sample profile shows tens of thousands of clones; around nine tenths of them were found once. Clones ranked in the top ten supply about 0.45% of the sample. The cysteine opens and the phenylalanine closes a CDR3 of 15 amino acids. Only the CDR3 portion is preserved as DNA: 45 bases, with reading frame beginning at the first base. For this chain, trimming is 0 bases at the V end and 3 bases at the J end, and the number of junction bases without a gene match is 2. CDR1 and CDR2, per the germline V gene, are LGHNA and YNFKEQ. With respect to this clone: Its specific antigen is unknown. No clone much larger than this one lies a single base away; base qualities are absent.

The chain is assembled from TRBV4-2 and TRBJ2-1, with 7 middle bases fitting TRBD2. The TCR originated in a female donor with multiple sclerosis, enrolled in a pregnancy study. The source material was CD4+ T cells from peripheral blood mononuclear cells, sampled in the third trimester of pregnancy. The CDR3 region has the sequence CASSQELASYNEQFF. The DNA reads as follows: TGTGCCAGCAGCCAAGAACTAGCGAGCTACAATGAGCAGTTCTTC.